This T cell receptor (beta chain) comes out of a study of Ad26.COV2.S vaccination and SARS-CoV-2 variants. Study conclusions and caveats: Vaccine recipients and placebo recipients showed similar non-spike TCR breadth.

The assay was immunoSEQ multiplex PCR, and TCRdb's table has in-frame clones only and misses some. The table has hundreds of thousands of clones, roughly 90% seen once. For this clone: Its antigen is as yet unknown.

Noted treatment: some 20 received Ad26.COV2.S at low or high dose, single or two shots; roughly five received placebo; per-sample allocation not given. Following the first vaccine or placebo injection, samples were taken on day 63. Built on an Ad26 vector, the vaccine expressed Wuhan-strain SARS-CoV-2 spike. This specimen was peripheral blood, taken in a trial of Ad26.COV2.S vaccine versus placebo. The clonotype originates from a person aged 18-60 years who received the Ad26.COV2.S COVID-19 vaccine or a placebo.

The DNA of the CDR3 is TGTGCCAGCAGCGGGGACGGGTACACCGGGGAGCTGTTTTTT. Its protein is CASSGDGYTGELFF. The rearrangement links TRBV7-3 to TRBJ2-2; tentatively, D is TRBD1 or TRBD2 (5 bases each). The V end was cut by 5 bases, the J end by 3 bases, with 10 bases between. The V gene's germline CDR1 is SGHTA and CDR2 FQGTGA. The CDR3 loop spans 14 amino acids.